Shown below are 8 T cell receptor beta chains from a single sample sequenced in a study of blood T cell repertoires in COVID-19. Profiling relied on immunoSEQ multiplex PCR, and the TCRdb table lists in-frame clones only, not all of them. The table lists some 250,000 clones, 86% of them singletons. Sequencing input: peripheral blood. Every receptor here comes from a young man who had recovered from COVID-19.

The rearrangement uses TRBV9 and TRBJ2-7; 7 bases map to TRBD2. CDR1 is SGDLS, CDR2 YYNGEE, per germline. This CDR3 comprises 15 residues. With 1 base clipped from V and 0 bases from J, the junction kept 4 bases outside the gene matches. Written as DNA, the CDR3 is TGTGCCAGCAGCGTAAGAGCGGGAAGCTCCTACGAGCAGTACTTC. Protein: CASSVRAGSSYEQYF.

The chain links TRBV5-1 to TRBJ2-5; 8 bases agree with TRBD2. Per germline, CDR1 SGHRS and CDR2 YFSETQ. The CDR3 covers 14 residues. With 2 bases clipped from V and 2 bases from J, the junction kept 2 bases outside the gene matches. CDR3 sequence: CASSFPGGQETQYF. As DNA, the CDR3 is TGCGCCAGCAGCTTCCCGGGGGGGCAAGAGACCCAGTACTTC.

The J gene is TRBJ1-4, the V gene TRBV13, with 7 nucleotides matching TRBD1. The CDR3 is 14 amino acids. CDR1 and CDR2 from the germline V gene are PRHDT and FYEKMQ (reference sequence). V lost 5 bases and J lost 8; bases outside the gene matches: 8. CDR3 bases: TGTGCCAGCAGCCTGAGACAGGGAGGCGAAAAACTGTTTTTT. This gives the protein CASSLRQGGEKLFF.

The chain combines TRBV12-5 with TRBJ2-1; D is possibly TRBD1 (5 bases). Germline V gene data show CDR1 as LGHNT and CDR2 as FRNRAP. The V end lost 6 bases, the J end lost 7 bases, and 22 bases lay between the germline ends. The CDR3 is 16 amino acids. The CDR3 sequence is CASGLRGGTGVNEQFF. Written as DNA, the CDR3 is TGTGCTAGTGGACTAAGGGGTGGTACGGGTGTGAATGAGCAGTTCTTC.

The chain uses TRBV24-1 and TRBJ2-7, with TRBD1 identical over 8 bases. The junction had 5 bases not matched to a gene; V was cut back by 5 bases and J by 3 bases. Germline CDR1 reads KGHDR; CDR2 reads SFDVKD. The CDR3 sequence is 14 residues long. The CDR3 sequence is CATSAGQGRYEQYF. The CDR3 nucleotides are TGTGCCACCAGTGCCGGACAGGGTCGCTACGAGCAGTACTTC.

The rearrangement joins TRBV12-3 or TRBV12-4 to TRBJ1-5; no firm D call. V lost 3 bases to trimming and J lost 3 bases, with 6 bases between them. CDR3 length: 13 amino acids. DNA of the CDR3: TGTGCCAGCAGTTTCGGAGTCAATCAGCCCCAGCATTTT. It translates to CASSFGVNQPQHF.

The chain carries TRBV19 and TRBJ1-5; D is unresolved. Germline CDR1 reads LNHDA; CDR2 reads SQIVND (reference sequence). Between the trimmed V and J ends, which lost 2 bases and 1 base, there was a span of 9 bases. The CDR3 runs to 15 residues. The CDR3 sequence is CASSITGFSNQPQHF. The CDR3 bases are TGTGCCAGTAGTATAACGGGTTTCAGCAATCAGCCCCAGCATTTT.

The CDR3 bases are TGTGCCAGCAGTGTGATGGGGGGGACTGAAGCTTTCTTT. This gives the protein CASSVMGGTEAFF. This sequence joins TRBV25-1 and TRBJ1-1; tentatively, D is TRBD1 (5 bases). V was shortened by 4 bases and J by 5 bases, with 11 bases between the two germline ends. Germline CDR1 MGHDK, CDR2 SYGVNS. This CDR3 comprises 13 residues. The full variable domain, its missing parts supplied by reference TRBV25-1 and TRBJ1-1, is EADIYQTPRYLVIGTGKKITLECSQTMGHDKMYWYQQDPGMELHLIHYSYGVNSTEKGDLSSESTVSRIRTEHFPLTLESARPSHTSQYLCASSVMGGTEAFFGQGTRLTVV.